This T cell receptor (beta chain) was found in a study of control samples from healthy donors and cancer patients. Method: immunoSEQ multiplex PCR; TCRdb's copy keeps in-frame clones and lacks some. The data contain about 150,000 clones, 93% of them seen just once; the ten biggest clones take up under 7%. After removal of 5 bases from V and 2 bases from J, the junction contained 5 bases not matched to a gene. Germline V gene lookup returns CDR1 SGHAT and CDR2 FQNNGV. The CDR3 totals 14 residues. Sequencing input: blood. This chain joins TRBV11-2 and TRBJ2-7; the match to TRBD1 covers 8 bases. The source of this sequence is a man between 18 and 29 years old in good health. CDR3 sequence: CASSIGTGPYEQYF. In DNA form, the CDR3 reads TGTGCCAGCAGCATAGGGACAGGACCCTACGAGCAGTACTTC.